The clone carrying this T cell receptor (beta chain) was counted a single time. The data belong to a study of follicular helper T cells after annual influenza vaccination. Across the study: Sampling occurred days 0, 7 and 28 after each influenza vaccination.

Trimming shortened V by 4 bases and J by 2 bases, and 16 bases separated the two germline ends. Germline V CDR1 and CDR2: MNHEY, SVGAGI. The CDR3 consists of 16 residues. Measured with immunoSEQ multiplex PCR; TCRdb has only the in-frame clones, and not every one. The table lists about 5,200 clones, more than 70% of them singletons, with approximately 1.5% in the top ten. Indicated time point: 2013-2014 season, 7 days after vaccination. Subjects lived in the community and lacked influenza vaccine within the prior 6 months. Excluded were substance abuse, HIV/AIDS, active cancer, immunomodulatory drugs and active illness. Blood volume per time point ranged from 40 to 100 mL.

This material consisted of CXCR5+ CD38- circulating T follicular helper cells from blood, taken 7 days after influenza vaccination. Subset specified: circulating Tfh, non-naive CD4+CXCR5+PD-1+ (ICOS+CD38+ or ICOS-CD38-). This TCR derives from an adult who received the influenza vaccine. The gene calls are TRBV6-5 and TRBJ2-3, with D possibly being TRBD2 (6 bases). DNA of the CDR3: TGTGCCAGCAGTTTAACGGGAGTAGGTCCCACAGATACGCAGTATTTT. The encoded protein is CASSLTGVGPTDTQYF.